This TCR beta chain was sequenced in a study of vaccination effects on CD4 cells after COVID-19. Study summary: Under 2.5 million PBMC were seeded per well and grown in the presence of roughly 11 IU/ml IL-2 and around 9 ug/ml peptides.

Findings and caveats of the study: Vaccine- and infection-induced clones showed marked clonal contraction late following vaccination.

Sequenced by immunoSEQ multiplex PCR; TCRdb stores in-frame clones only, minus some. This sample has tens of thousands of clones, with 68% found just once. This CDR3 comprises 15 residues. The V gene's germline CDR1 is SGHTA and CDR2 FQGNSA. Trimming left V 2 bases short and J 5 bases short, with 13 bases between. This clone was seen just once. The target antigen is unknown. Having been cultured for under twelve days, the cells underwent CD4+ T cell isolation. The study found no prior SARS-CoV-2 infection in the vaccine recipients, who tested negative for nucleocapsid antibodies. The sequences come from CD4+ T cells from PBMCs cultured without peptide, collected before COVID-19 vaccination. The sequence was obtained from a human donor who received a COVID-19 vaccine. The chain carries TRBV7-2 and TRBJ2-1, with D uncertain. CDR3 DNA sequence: TGTGCCAGCAGCTTATCCCCGGCTAGACACAATGAGCAGTTCTTC. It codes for CASSLSPARHNEQFF.